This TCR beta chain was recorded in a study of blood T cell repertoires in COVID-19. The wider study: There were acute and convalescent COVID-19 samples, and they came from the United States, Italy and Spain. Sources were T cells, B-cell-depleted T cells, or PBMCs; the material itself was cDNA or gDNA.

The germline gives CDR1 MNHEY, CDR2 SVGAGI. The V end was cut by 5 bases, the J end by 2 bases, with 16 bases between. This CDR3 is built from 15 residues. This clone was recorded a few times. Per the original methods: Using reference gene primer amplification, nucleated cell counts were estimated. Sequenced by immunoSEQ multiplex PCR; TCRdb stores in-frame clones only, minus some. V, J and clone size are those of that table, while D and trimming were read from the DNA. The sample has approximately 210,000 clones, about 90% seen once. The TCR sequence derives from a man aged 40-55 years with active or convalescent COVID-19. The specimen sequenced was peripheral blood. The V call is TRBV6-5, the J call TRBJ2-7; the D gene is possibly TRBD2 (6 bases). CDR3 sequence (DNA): TGTGCCAGCAGTACATCCGGGACTCCACCCTACGAGCAGTACTTC. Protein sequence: CASSTSGTPPYEQYF.